The table lists the clone carrying this TCR beta chain with a few counts. The antigen is undetermined. The sample belongs to a study of human T cells and chemical hapten exposure. Time point reported: pre-sensitization, week 0. Treatment reported: therapeutic diphenylcyclopropenone sensitization with weekly scalp DPC. Overall study results and limits: Relative to controls, expanded TCRs formed significantly more large CDR3 similarity clusters. Those TCRs sitting above 1 in 1000 frequency stayed the same with DPC sensitization.

TCRdb re-analysed the RACE reads in MiXCR, keeping a single row per CDR3 protein. The repertoire has 240,000 or so distinct CDR3 sequences, around 9.3% of them found once; the top ten carry around 2.5%. The CDR3 is made up of 16 amino acids. Trimming pared 4 bases from V and 0 bases from J, leaving 13 bases between. CDR1 and CDR2 from the germline V gene are SGHVS and FQNEAQ. The specimen comprised whole blood, sampled in connection with sensitization to the hapten diphenylcyclopropenone (DPC). The chain is built from TRBV7-8 and TRBJ1-3; D uncertain. This sequence was found in a middle-aged woman with alopecia areata. Some clones in this sample may be carry-over from other donors' samples. The CDR3 DNA sequence: TGTGCCAGCAGCTGGCCGGGAGATATCTCTGGAAACACCATATATTTT. It is translated as CASSWPGDISGNTIYF.